This T cell receptor beta chain was obtained from a study of blood T cell repertoires in COVID-19. Study at large: The United States, Italy and Spain provided the acute and convalescent COVID-19 samples.

In this sample, this clone turned up once. The CDR3 is 14 residues long. With 5 bases removed from V and 7 bases from J, the gap between germline ends came to 17 bases. The germline V gene has CDR1 MNHEY and CDR2 SVGEGT. Authors' processing steps: Estimation of nucleated cell counts was performed using reference gene primer amplification. TCRdb keeps only in-frame clones here, not all; method: immunoSEQ multiplex PCR. V and J calls and clone size are copied from that table; D and trimming were computed from the DNA. The table has 200,000 to 300,000 clones, approximately 80% seen once. This sequence was found in a human donor in a cohort sampled during active COVID-19. The sample comprised peripheral blood. The chain links TRBV6-2 or TRBV6-3 to TRBJ1-1; D is perhaps TRBD1 (5 bases). The CDR3 region is CASSQLGGFHEAFF. The CDR3, as DNA: TGTGCCAGCAGTCAGTTGGGGGGATTCCATGAAGCTTTCTTT.